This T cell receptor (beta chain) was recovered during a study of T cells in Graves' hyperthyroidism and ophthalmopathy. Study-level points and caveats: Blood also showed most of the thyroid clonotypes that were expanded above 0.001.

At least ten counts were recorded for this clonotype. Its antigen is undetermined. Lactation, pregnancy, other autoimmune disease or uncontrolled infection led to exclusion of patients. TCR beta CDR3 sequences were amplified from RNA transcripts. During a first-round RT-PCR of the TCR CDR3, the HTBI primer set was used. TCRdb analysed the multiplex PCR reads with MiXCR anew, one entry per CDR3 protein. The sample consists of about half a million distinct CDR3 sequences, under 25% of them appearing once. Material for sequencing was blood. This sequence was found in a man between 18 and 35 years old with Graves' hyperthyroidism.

CDR3 bases: TGTGCCAGCAGTCCTGGGAACCAGAACACTGAAGCTTTCTTT. Its translation: CASSPGNQNTEAFF. The genes are TRBV27 and TRBJ1-1; D gene uncertain. The germline V and J ends were trimmed by 5 bases and 1 base, with 11 bases remaining between them. This CDR3 comprises 14 residues. The germline V gene encodes CDR1 MNHEY and CDR2 SMNVEV (reference sequence).